This TCR beta chain was sequenced during a study of T-cell reconstitution after alpha-beta-depleted transplantation in children listed by TCRdb under 2016. For the study in its entirety: Using TCR repertoire profiling, the study followed T-cell immune reconstitution in a quantitative way in children after TCRalphabeta/CD19-depleted allogeneic hematopoietic cell transplantation.

About this clonotype: What this receptor recognizes is not known. No per-base quality is available; no much larger clone lies one base away.

V is cut by 4 bases and J by 7 bases, and the space between the germline ends is 20 bases. From cysteine to phenylalanine, the CDR3 is 16 amino acids long. Of the read, only the CDR3 DNA is kept; its 48 bases are in frame from base 1. CDR1 and CDR2, looked up from the germline V gene, are SGHRS and YFSETQ. Preparation of the library involved PCR. This sample was sequenced with an Illumina HiSeq 2500. To normalize quantification of the TCRbeta repertoire, the TCR libraries were built with molecular barcoding that relied on unique molecular identifiers. The public reads were quality trimmed at Q25 with fastp and then assembled into clones with MiXCR by TCRdb, keeping productive beta chains. Identical CDR3 proteins give one entry, which carries the most common genes and DNA. The sample yields around 530,000 distinct CDR3 sequences; 32% were counted once. The ten largest account for about 2.3% of the sample.

The starting material was PBMCs from the stem cell graft donor, obtained from the stem cell graft. The clonotype comes from a human donor who donated a stem cell graft to a child with aplastic anemia. The rearranged chain carries TRBV5-1 and TRBJ1-4; possibly the D gene is TRBD1, per 5 matching bases. The DNA sequence reads TGCGCCAGCAGCCCACTTGGAGGGGAAAATGGTGAAAAACTGTTTTTT. It translates as CASSPLGGENGEKLFF.